This TCR beta chain was observed in a study of siplizumab effects on memory and regulatory T cells. V lost 1 base and J lost 3; bases outside the gene matches: 11. CDR1 SGHVS and CDR2 FNYEAQ come from the germline V gene. This CDR3 has 17 residues. Sequencing used immunoSEQ multiplex PCR; TCRdb keeps in-frame clones, though not all of them. The repertoire consists of 70,000 to 90,000 clones, with around 93% occurring once and the leading ten covering about 5%. General study points: Siplizumab significantly decreased alloreactive sequences from unstimulated CD4+ memory cells.

With regard to this clone: The antigen is not known.

Sequencing was done on a sample of CD8+ T cells sorted from blood. This TCR derives from a human donor in good health. The genes are TRBV7-6 and TRBJ2-7, with 8 bases fitting TRBD2. Here the CDR3 DNA reads TGTGCCAGCAGCTTAGAGCCCAGCGGGGGCACCTACTACGAGCAGTACTTC. Protein: CASSLEPSGGTYYEQYF.